The clone carrying this TCR beta chain has ten or more counts. V lost 5 bases and J lost 3; bases outside the gene matches: 9. The CDR3 is 16 amino acids. CDR1 SGHTA and CDR2 FQGNSA come from the germline V gene. This sample was taken from a study of T cells after yellow fever vaccination. Template switching by 5'RACE produced TCR cDNA, adding a universal primer site and UMIs. TCRdb re-called the 5' RACE reads with MiXCR, one entry per CDR3 protein. Of more than 45,000 distinct CDR3 sequences listed, 5.5% to 6% are singletons. Study-level findings and limits: Researchers cautioned that FACS-sorted repertoires could harbor abundant clonotypes contaminating from the bulk population. Researchers noted that a small share of clonotypes showed up in both CD4 and CD8 compartments.

The sequences come from PBMCs, either bulk or a sorted T-cell subset (CD4+, CD8+, memory, or dextramer-sorted; not recorded which), collected on the day of the yellow fever booster vaccination. The chain combines TRBV7-2 with TRBJ2-2; TRBD1 aligns across 7 bases. This receptor was identified in a man in his late teens or twenties who received the YFV17D yellow fever vaccine. The CDR3 sequence: CASSILRTGDTGELFF. CDR3 coding DNA: TGTGCCAGCAGCATACTCCGGACAGGCGACACCGGGGAGCTGTTTTTT. The entire variable domain, with the rest obtained from reference TRBV7-2 and TRBJ2-2, is as follows: GAGVSQSPSNKVTEKGKDVELRCDPISGHTALYWYRQSLGQGLEFLIYFQGNSAPDKSGLPSDRFSAERTGGSVSTLTIQRTQQEDSAVYLCASSILRTGDTGELFFGEGSRLTVL.